Each of the 11 T cell receptor beta chains below was sequenced from the same sample in a study of OX40 agonist ivuxolimab in advanced cancers. Using immunoSEQ multiplex PCR, the repertoire was profiled, and TCRdb retains in-frame clones only, with some absent. The table shows just under 65,000 clones, with 85% to 90% occurring only once. The sequenced sample was CD4+ or CD8+ T cells sorted from blood, obtained in a trial of the OX40 agonist ivuxolimab. The receptors shown here come from an adult with an advanced solid tumor such as melanoma, head and neck, liver or kidney cancer.

The DNA of the CDR3 is TGTGCCAGCAGCTTCCAACCTGGGGACATTCAGTACTTC. Translation: CASSFQPGDIQYF. J is TRBJ2-4 and V is TRBV11-2; D gene ambiguous. Per the germline V gene, CDR1 is SGHAT and CDR2 is FQNNGV. With 3 bases removed from V and 8 bases from J, the gap between germline ends came to 11 bases. This CDR3 contains 13 residues.

The rearrangement joins TRBV2 to TRBJ2-3, with 10 bases identical to TRBD2. Germline V gene sequence: CDR1 SNHLY, CDR2 FYNNEI. Trimming at V came to 4 bases and at J to 2 bases, leaving 3 bases not matched to a gene. This CDR3 contains 15 residues. CDR3 coding DNA: TGTGCCAGCAGTGGGACTAGCGGCTTCACAGATACGCAGTATTTT. This sequence encodes CASSGTSGFTDTQYF. Filled out from reference TRBV2 and TRBJ2-3, the complete variable domain reads EPEVTQTPSHQVTQMGQEVILRCVPISNHLYFYWYRQILGQKVEFLVSFYNNEISEKSEIFDDQFSVERPDGSNFTLKIRSTKLEDSAMYFCASSGTSGFTDTQYFGPGTRLTVL.

The rearrangement joins TRBV6-5 to TRBJ1-3, with D unresolved. The CDR3 loop spans 13 amino acids. Trimming pared 6 bases from V and 1 base from J, leaving 7 bases between. Germline CDR1 and CDR2: MNHEY and SVGAGI. This CDR3 reads CASSPRSGNTIYF. The CDR3 nucleotides are TGTGCCAGCAGCCCCAGATCTGGAAACACCATATATTTT.

The rearrangement links TRBV5-1 to TRBJ2-3; D call uncertain. V lost 2 bases and J 1 base, leaving 8 bases between the germline ends. The CDR3 runs 14 residues. The V gene's germline CDR1 is SGHRS and CDR2 YFSETQ. CDR3 DNA: TGCGCCAGCAGCTTTAAGGGTGGCACAGATACGCAGTATTTT. Protein sequence: CASSFKGGTDTQYF.

The chain recombines TRBV19 with TRBJ1-2; TRBD1 aligns across 7 bases. The CDR3 spans 14 residues. The J segment lost 5 bases and the V segment lost 5 bases, leaving 8 bases of the junction unmatched. Germline V gives CDR1 LNHDA, CDR2 SQIVND (reference sequence). CDR3 bases: TGTGCCAGTAGTGAGGGGGCCCTCGGTTATGGCTACACCTTC. It translates to CASSEGALGYGYTF.

The gene calls are TRBV19 and TRBJ2-7; TRBD1 might be the D (5 bases). CDR1 and CDR2 from the germline V gene are LNHDA and SQIVND (reference sequence). The V end lost 3 bases, the J end lost 3 bases, and 18 bases lay between the germline ends. The CDR3 contains 16 residues. CDR3 residues: CASSISGKTVFYEQYF. CDR3 DNA: TGTGCCAGTAGTATCTCTGGGAAGACAGTCTTCTACGAGCAGTACTTC.

The chain is built from TRBV19 and TRBJ2-7; D is ambiguous. The germline V gene encodes CDR1 LNHDA and CDR2 SQIVND (reference sequence). The CDR3 is 13 residues long. Trimming took off 6 bases at V and 6 bases at J, with 15 bases between the two ends. The CDR3 loop reads CASRSRAPGEQYF. The CDR3 nucleotides read TGTGCCAGTAGAAGCCGGGCGCCCGGCGAGCAGTACTTC. The whole variable domain, remainder taken from reference TRBV19 and TRBJ2-7, is DGGITQSPKYLFRKEGQNVTLSCEQNLNHDAMYWYRQDPGQGLRLIYYSQIVNDFQKGDIAEGYSVSREKKESFPLTVTSAQKNPTAFYLCASRSRAPGEQYFGPGTRLTVT.

The chain couples TRBV28 to TRBJ1-2; perhaps TRBD1 as D (5 bases). Germline V CDR1 and CDR2: MDHEN, SYDVKM. Trimming removed 7 bases from V and 4 bases from J, with 10 bases in between. There are 12 residues in the CDR3. For the CDR3, the DNA is TGTGCCAGCACTAGGGACGGCTATGGCTACACCTTC. This codes for CASTRDGYGYTF.

The genes are TRBV5-1 and TRBJ1-2, with a weak D call TRBD1 (5 bases). CDR1 is SGHRS, CDR2 YFSETQ, per germline. The V gene lost 4 bases and the J gene lost 8 bases, with 15 bases spanning the gap. The CDR3 covers 13 residues. The CDR3 loop reads CASSERTEGGYTF. The CDR3 region has the DNA TGCGCCAGCAGCGAAAGGACGGAGGGGGGCTACACCTTC.

This chain joins TRBV7-3 and TRBJ2-2; 10 nucleotides agree with TRBD2. V shed 0 bases, J shed 6 bases, and the junction held 4 bases outside the gene matches. Germline values: CDR1 SGHTA, CDR2 FQGTGA. The CDR3 is 16 amino acids. The CDR3 protein is CASSLTPSGSAGELFF. CDR3 coding DNA: TGTGCCAGCAGCTTAACTCCTAGCGGGAGCGCCGGGGAGCTGTTTTTT.

This chain joins TRBV7-9 and TRBJ1-5; TRBD1 agrees at 11 bases. Unmatched junction bases numbered 2, after V lost 2 bases and J lost 5 bases. This CDR3 is 15 amino acids long. Germline V lookup: CDR1 SEHNR, CDR2 FQNEAQ (reference sequence). The CDR3 coding sequence is TGTGCCAGCAGCTTACAGGGACAGGGGGATCAGCCCCAGCATTTT. Residues: CASSLQGQGDQPQHF. Full variable domain (remainder filled in from reference TRBV7-9 and TRBJ1-5): DTGVSQNPRHKITKRGQNVTFRCDPISEHNRLYWYRQTLGQGPEFLTYFQNEAQLEKSRLLSDRFSAERPKGSFSTLEIQRTEQGDSAMYLCASSLQGQGDQPQHFGDGTRLSIL.